These 23 T cell receptor beta chains originate from one sample sequenced in a study of OX40 agonist ivuxolimab in advanced cancers. TCRdb keeps only in-frame clones here, not all; method: immunoSEQ multiplex PCR. The table lists approximately 92,000 clones, more than 95% of them singletons, with 2% to 2.5% in the top ten. Specimen: CD4+ or CD8+ T cells sorted from blood, collected in a trial of the OX40 agonist ivuxolimab. These receptors originate from an adult with an advanced solid tumor such as melanoma, head and neck, liver or kidney cancer.

This chain joins TRBV28 and TRBJ2-3; 9 positions match TRBD2. Per germline, CDR1 MDHEN and CDR2 SYDVKM. The CDR3 runs to 14 residues. Trimming took 6 bases from V and 3 from J; bases not matched to a gene: 4. The CDR3 DNA sequence: TGTGCCAGCAGCCGCACTAGCGGGACAGATACGCAGTATTTT. Protein: CASSRTSGTDTQYF.

This clone was recorded once. The chain employs TRBV5-8 and TRBJ2-7, with D hard to call. Trimming cost V 0 bases and J 5 bases, with 12 bases left between them. CDR1 is SGHTS and CDR2 is YDEGEE in the germline V gene. This CDR3 comprises 14 residues. CDR3 coding DNA: TGTGCCAGCAGCTTGGGGGCGGCGAAGCACGAGCAGTACTTC. Translation gives CASSLGAAKHEQYF.

V is TRBV6-5 and J is TRBJ1-1; the D is unclear. Germline CDR1 is MNHEY and CDR2 is SVGAGI. CDR3 length: 16 residues. V was pared by 3 bases and J by 5 bases, with 19 bases between. The CDR3 is CASSYGTALRGTEAFF. The CDR3 nucleotides are TGTGCCAGCAGTTATGGAACAGCCCTGCGGGGTACTGAAGCTTTCTTT.

This clone was picked up one time. The chain recombines TRBV6-1 with TRBJ1-2, with 7 positions matching TRBD1. The CDR3 has 14 residues. V lost 6 bases to trimming and J lost 4 bases; unmatched junction nucleotides: 8. Germline V gene data show CDR1 as MNHNS and CDR2 as SASEGT. In DNA, the CDR3 is TGTGCCAGCAGGCCCAGGACAGGAGTCTATGGCTACACCTTC. Residues: CASRPRTGVYGYTF.

This chain joins TRBV6-1 and TRBJ2-5; 8 nucleotides match TRBD1. The CDR3 totals 13 residues. V was pared by 7 bases and J by 1 base, with 2 bases of the junction left unmatched. Looked up from germline, CDR1 is MNHNS and CDR2 is SASEGT. CDR3 DNA sequence: TGTGCCAGCACCGGACAGGGCCAAGAGACCCAGTACTTC. This codes for CASTGQGQETQYF.

The V call is TRBV5-6, the J call TRBJ2-1, with a possible D match to TRBD2 (6 bases). In germline, CDR1 is SGHDT, CDR2 YYEEEE. The CDR3 has 14 amino acids. V was cut by 6 bases and J by 8 bases, with 18 bases left in between. The CDR3 DNA is TGTGCCAGCAAGGGCGGGGCCTGGGGTGATGAGCAGTTCTTC. Amino acids: CASKGGAWGDEQFF.

V is TRBV7-3 and J is TRBJ2-3; weak D call: TRBD2 (6 bases). CDR1 is SGHTA, CDR2 FQGTGA, per germline. The CDR3 spans 17 residues. The V gene lost 2 bases and the J gene lost 0 bases, with 15 bases spanning the gap. CDR3 coding DNA: TGTGCCAGCAGCTTAGGGCTCGGGGGACCTAGCACAGATACGCAGTATTTT. Its protein product is CASSLGLGGPSTDTQYF.

The chain employs TRBV4-3 and TRBJ2-2; D ambiguous. CDR3 length: 16 residues. V lost 3 bases and J 5 bases, leaving 16 bases between the germline ends. From germline, CDR1 is LGHNA and CDR2 YSLEER. The CDR3 DNA follows: TGCGCCAGCAGCCATCGATCGGGCACTTCAACCGGGGAGCTGTTTTTT. Amino acid sequence: CASSHRSGTSTGELFF.

The V and J genes are TRBV19 and TRBJ2-1, with D tentatively TRBD2 (6 bases). Germline V gene data show CDR1 as LNHDA and CDR2 as SQIVND (reference sequence). The CDR3 covers 16 residues. V shed 3 bases and J shed 5 bases, with 17 bases lying between them. In nucleotides, the CDR3 is TGTGCCAGTAGTATTATCGGGGGAATCCCCCACAATGAGCAGTTCTTC. Its protein is CASSIIGGIPHNEQFF.

V is TRBV7-9 and J is TRBJ2-5; the D is unclear. Germline V gene lookup returns CDR1 SEHNR and CDR2 FQNEAQ (reference sequence). V shed 4 bases and J shed 1 base, with 7 bases lying between them. CDR3 length: 13 amino acids. CDR3 residues: CASSSEGQETQYF. The CDR3 DNA sequence: TGTGCCAGCAGCTCCGAAGGCCAAGAGACCCAGTACTTC.

V and J are TRBV5-5 and TRBJ2-3, with 7 bases aligning to TRBD1. Germline values: CDR1 SGHKS, CDR2 YYEKEE (reference sequence). CDR3 length equals 16 residues. V trimming: 5 bases; J trimming: 2 bases; junction bases outside the gene matches: 11. In DNA form, the CDR3 reads TGTGCCAGCAGTCCGGACAGGATTTACACCACAGATACGCAGTATTTT. Amino acid sequence: CASSPDRIYTTDTQYF.

The V and J genes are TRBV27 and TRBJ2-7, with D uncertain. Trimming cost V 3 bases and J 0 bases, with 6 bases left between them. Per germline, CDR1 MNHEY and CDR2 SMNVEV (reference sequence). This CDR3 spans 13 amino acids. This chain's CDR3 is CASSFAISYEQYF. DNA of the CDR3: TGTGCCAGCAGTTTCGCAATCTCCTACGAGCAGTACTTC.

The chain recombines TRBV7-9 with TRBJ2-1, with 9 positions matching TRBD1. The CDR3 covers 15 residues. After removal of 5 bases from V and 3 bases from J, the junction contained 5 bases not matched to a gene. CDR1 is SEHNR and CDR2 is FQNEAQ in the germline V gene (reference sequence). The CDR3 region has the DNA TGTGCCAGCAGCCCACAGGGGGCCTTCTACAATGAGCAGTTCTTC. This encodes CASSPQGAFYNEQFF.

This rearrangement joins TRBV4-3 to TRBJ1-1; no reliable D call. V was shortened by 0 bases and J by 1 base, with 6 bases between the two germline ends. The CDR3 consists of 14 residues. CDR1 LGHNA and CDR2 YSLEER come from the germline V gene. The CDR3 spells CASSQDGRNTEAFF. CDR3 sequence (DNA): TGCGCCAGCAGCCAAGATGGCAGGAACACTGAAGCTTTCTTT.

This chain connects TRBV9 to TRBJ1-5; the D gene is possibly TRBD1 (5 bases). This CDR3 contains 13 residues. The germline V and J ends were trimmed by 3 bases and 4 bases, with 8 bases remaining between them. Germline V gene data show CDR1 as SGDLS and CDR2 as YYNGEE. Here the CDR3 DNA reads TGTGCCAGCAGCGGTGACAGTAATCAGCCCCAGCATTTT. Protein sequence: CASSGDSNQPQHF.

This chain links TRBV4-2 with TRBJ1-4; D is ambiguous. V was cut by 0 bases and J by 12 bases, with 17 bases left in between. Germline loops: CDR1 LGHNA, CDR2 YNFKEQ. CDR3 length equals 15 residues. The CDR3 is CASSQDRTGPLELFF. In DNA form, the CDR3 reads TGTGCCAGCAGCCAAGATCGGACCGGCCCCTTAGAACTGTTTTTT.

The chain has TRBV27 and TRBJ2-3; D is possibly TRBD2 (6 bases). Germline assignment: CDR1 MNHEY and CDR2 SMNVEV (reference sequence). The V end was cut by 5 bases, the J end by 1 base, with 16 bases between. CDR3 size: 16 residues. CDR3 sequence reads: CASSLTSSYGTDTQYF. CDR3 coding DNA: TGTGCCAGCAGTCTTACTAGCTCTTATGGCACAGATACGCAGTATTTT.

The rearrangement links TRBV12-5 to TRBJ2-7; D perhaps matches TRBD2 (6 bases). CDR1 and CDR2 (germline): LGHNT, FRNRAP. This CDR3 spans 20 amino acids. The ends were cut back, 0 bases at V and 6 bases at J, with 30 bases in the middle. The DNA for the CDR3 is TGTGCTAGTGGTTTGGTCAGAAGGGGATATGAACCTCGTCGGGACTGCGAGCAGTACTTC. Protein: CASGLVRRGYEPRRDCEQYF.

The chain employs TRBV4-1 and TRBJ1-5; maybe TRBD1 (6 bases). Between the trimmed V and J ends, which lost 1 base and 0 bases, there was a span of 19 bases. CDR3 length equals 19 residues. CDR1 and CDR2 from the germline V gene are MGHRA and YSYEKL. DNA for the CDR3: TGCGCCAGCAGCCAAGGGCCCCGGACAGACGATTATAGCAATCAGCCCCAGCATTTT. Its protein is CASSQGPRTDDYSNQPQHF.

This sequence joins TRBV7-2 and TRBJ2-7; no firm D call. This CDR3 has 13 residues. Germline lookup yields CDR1 SGHTA and CDR2 FQGNSA. V shed 1 base and J shed 7 bases, with 11 bases lying between them. The CDR3 coding sequence is TGTGCCAGCAGCTTAGTTGGAGTGGGGGAGCAGTACTTC. This sequence encodes CASSLVGVGEQYF.

This chain's CDR3 is CASSQVYNRNTGELFF. Written as DNA, the CDR3 is TGCGCCAGCAGCCAAGTTTATAACCGGAACACCGGGGAGCTGTTTTTT. The rearrangement links TRBV4-1 to TRBJ2-2; D call uncertain. The germline V gene has CDR1 MGHRA and CDR2 YSYEKL. The length of the CDR3 is 16 residues. Trimming cost V 1 base and J 1 base, with 10 bases left between them.

V is TRBV11-2 and J is TRBJ1-2, with TRBD1 matching over 8 bases. Trimming at V came to 10 bases and at J to 3 bases, leaving 7 bases not matched to a gene. CDR1 is SGHAT, CDR2 FQNNGV, per germline. The CDR3 extends over 13 amino acids. The CDR3 is CATPDREDYGYTF. Written as DNA, the CDR3 is TGTGCCACCCCGGACAGGGAGGACTATGGCTACACCTTC.

DNA of the CDR3: TGTGCCAGTAGTATCCCGGGACAGGGGGAGTGGGGTGGCACCGGGGAGCTGTTTTTT. The encoded protein is CASSIPGQGEWGGTGELFF. V is TRBV19 and J is TRBJ2-2, with 11 bases fitting TRBD1. The CDR3 is made up of 19 amino acids. Germline V gene data show CDR1 as LNHDA and CDR2 as SQIVND (reference sequence). The ends lost 3 bases at V and 4 bases at J; junction bases unmatched: 13.